One sample yielded the 22 T cell receptor beta chains listed below, sequenced in a study of cytomegalovirus exposure and HLA in healthy donors. Sequenced by immunoSEQ multiplex PCR; TCRdb stores in-frame clones only, minus some. Of 38,000 or so clones listed, over 85% are singletons. Material: PBMCs. The receptors stem from a man aged 18 to 35 in good health and CMV-seronegative.

This chain joins TRBV6-5 and TRBJ2-5; D gene unclear. The CDR3 contains 14 residues. The V gene's germline CDR1 is MNHEY and CDR2 SVGAGI. V lost 2 bases to trimming and J lost 5 bases, with 12 bases between them. The CDR3 DNA reads TGTGCCAGCAGTTACGGCACCAGATGGGAGACCCAGTACTTC. It yields the protein CASSYGTRWETQYF.

J is TRBJ1-3 and V is TRBV9; D remains ambiguous. This CDR3 region has 14 residues. The V end was cut by 1 base, the J end by 0 bases, with 5 bases between. Germline V lookup: CDR1 SGDLS, CDR2 YYNGEE. The CDR3 is CASSVQDSGNTIYF. The CDR3 DNA follows: TGTGCCAGCAGCGTACAGGACTCTGGAAACACCATATATTTT.

This clone was seen more than once but under ten times. The chain carries TRBV5-4 and TRBJ2-7, with D unresolved. With 3 bases removed from V and 4 bases from J, the gap between germline ends came to 5 bases. Germline CDR1 reads SGHNT; CDR2 reads YYREEE (reference sequence). CDR3 length: 11 residues. The CDR3 bases are TGTGCCAGCAGCTCATTTTACGAGCAGTACTTC. The encoded protein is CASSSFYEQYF.

This chain connects TRBV2 to TRBJ2-7; 12 positions match TRBD1. After removal of 3 bases from V and 4 bases from J, the junction contained 4 bases not matched to a gene. CDR1 SNHLY and CDR2 FYNNEI come from the germline V gene. CDR3 length: 15 residues. The CDR3 sequence is CASSDGTGGFYEQYF. CDR3 DNA: TGTGCCAGCAGTGATGGGACAGGGGGCTTTTACGAGCAGTACTTC.

The chain links TRBV9 to TRBJ1-2; 10 bases match TRBD1. The CDR3 extends over 15 amino acids. Germline values: CDR1 SGDLS, CDR2 YYNGEE. V gave up 0 bases and J gave up 6 bases; unmatched junction bases: 5. The DNA for the CDR3 is TGTGCCAGCAGCGTAGTGAGCGGGACAGGGGATGGCTACACCTTC. This translates into CASSVVSGTGDGYTF.

This rearrangement joins TRBV19 to TRBJ1-4; possible D gene TRBD1, 6 bases. This CDR3 has 14 residues. V was trimmed by 3 bases and J by 11 bases, leaving 16 bases between them. From germline, CDR1 is LNHDA and CDR2 SQIVND (reference sequence). The CDR3 region is CASSMPGTLAKLFF. The CDR3 DNA is TGTGCCAGTAGTATGCCCGGGACATTGGCCAAACTGTTTTTT.

In DNA, the CDR3 is TGTGCCAGCAGCTTGGACAGGACAGCAACTAATGAAAAACTGTTTTTT. Translation gives CASSLDRTATNEKLFF. The chain has TRBV5-4 and TRBJ1-4, with D perhaps matching TRBD1 (6 bases). The V and J ends lost 0 bases and 0 bases respectively, with 9 bases between them. The CDR3 sequence is 16 residues long. The germline gives CDR1 SGHNT, CDR2 YYREEE (reference sequence).

This chain uses TRBV7-9 with TRBJ2-7; D is possibly TRBD1 (5 bases). Germline V gene data show CDR1 as SEHNR and CDR2 as FQNEAQ (reference sequence). V gave up 4 bases and J gave up 5 bases, with 15 bases separating them. There are 14 residues in the CDR3. CDR3 sequence: CASSSRAWDDEQYF. In DNA form, the CDR3 reads TGTGCCAGCAGCTCCAGGGCATGGGATGACGAGCAGTACTTC.

V gene TRBV5-1 combines with J gene TRBJ2-1; 13 nucleotides align to TRBD2. The CDR3 covers 16 residues. J was trimmed by 5 bases and V by 5 bases; bases with no gene match: 7. CDR1 and CDR2 (germline): SGHRS, YFSETQ. CDR3 in DNA: TGCGCCAGCAGAAGTCCGGGACTAGCGGGAAACAATGAGCAGTTCTTC. Its protein is CASRSPGLAGNNEQFF.

This chain joins TRBV10-3 and TRBJ2-1; TRBD1 matches 9 bases. J lost 6 bases, V lost 6 bases, and 6 bases had no gene match. Germline V CDR1 and CDR2: ENHRY, SYGVKD. This CDR3 region has 14 residues. Written as DNA, the CDR3 is TGTGCCATCAGCCGGGACAGGGATATCAATGAGCAGTTCTTC. This sequence encodes CAISRDRDINEQFF.

This chain connects TRBV10-1 to TRBJ2-3; TRBD2 aligns across 11 bases. V gave up 5 bases and J gave up 1 base; unmatched junction bases: 2. The germline CDR1 and CDR2 sequences are WNHNN and SYGVQD (reference sequence). The CDR3 covers 15 residues. CDR3 amino acids: CASSPSGRRTDTQYF. In nucleotides, the CDR3 is TGCGCCAGCAGTCCTAGCGGGAGGCGCACAGATACGCAGTATTTT.

The chain has TRBV7-3 and TRBJ2-1, with 7 positions matching TRBD1. Per the germline V gene, CDR1 is SGHTA and CDR2 is FQGTGA. The CDR3 extends over 12 amino acids. Trimming at V came to 5 bases and at J to 8 bases, leaving 3 bases not matched to a gene. CDR3 DNA sequence: TGTGCCAGCAGCAAACAGGGGTATGAGCAGTTCTTC. This sequence encodes CASSKQGYEQFF.

The chain combines TRBV23-1 with TRBJ2-6; D uncertain. TRBV23-1 is known as an ORF, though its function is uncertain. This CDR3 region has 16 residues. Trimming removed 4 bases at V and 0 bases at J, with 10 bases between. In DNA, the CDR3 is TGCGCCAGCAGTCTACAGTATTCCTCTGGGGCCAACGTCCTGACTTTC. As protein: CASSLQYSSGANVLTF.

The count of this clone is one. This rearrangement joins TRBV11-2 to TRBJ2-5; TRBD2 is a possible D gene (6 bases). V gave up 5 bases and J gave up 1 base, with 14 bases separating them. Germline V lookup: CDR1 SGHAT, CDR2 FQNNGV. This CDR3 comprises 15 residues. The CDR3 coding sequence is TGTGCCAGCAGCCCCGGGACTGGGGGCCAAGAGACCCAGTACTTC. Translating it yields CASSPGTGGQETQYF.

The chain couples TRBV27 to TRBJ2-3, with D perhaps TRBD1 (6 bases). Trimming left V 5 bases short and J 8 bases short, with 14 bases between. CDR1 and CDR2 from the germline V gene are MNHEY and SMNVEV (reference sequence). CDR3 length: 13 residues. The CDR3 here is CASSEQGRATQYF. The CDR3 DNA sequence: TGTGCCAGCAGTGAACAGGGTAGGGCTACGCAGTATTTT.

This clone was observed once. The chain is built from TRBV6-5 and TRBJ1-1; TRBD1 is a possible D gene (5 bases). V was shortened by 0 bases and J by 6 bases, with 17 bases between the two germline ends. There are 16 residues in the CDR3. Germline CDR1 reads MNHEY; CDR2 reads SVGAGI. Here the CDR3 reads CASSYSGMSGMAEAFF. CDR3 nucleotide sequence: TGTGCCAGCAGTTACTCGGGCATGTCAGGGATGGCTGAAGCTTTCTTT.

This clone showed up just once. The chain has TRBV18 and TRBJ1-4; D possibly corresponds to TRBD1 (5 bases). The CDR3 extends over 14 amino acids. Trimming took off 6 bases at V and 8 bases at J, with 16 bases between the two ends. The germline CDR1 and CDR2 sequences are KGHSH and LQKENI. CDR3 nucleotide sequence: TGTGCCAGCTCTCTACGAGCAGGGCAGGAAAAACTGTTTTTT. Translated: CASSLRAGQEKLFF.

This clone appeared once. This chain joins TRBV6-5 and TRBJ1-4; weak D call: TRBD1 (5 bases). V lost 0 bases to trimming and J lost 7 bases, with 15 bases between them. Per the germline V gene, CDR1 is MNHEY and CDR2 is SVGAGI. The CDR3 loop spans 16 amino acids. DNA for the CDR3: TGTGCCAGCAGTTACTCGTCAGGGCAGGGAAGTGAAAAACTGTTTTTT. Residues: CASSYSSGQGSEKLFF.

The chain is built from TRBV5-1 and TRBJ2-3; D is unresolved. The CDR3 consists of 14 residues. The V end lost 1 base, the J end lost 4 bases, and 10 bases lay between the germline ends. The germline V gene encodes CDR1 SGHRS and CDR2 YFSETQ. The CDR3, as DNA: TGCGCCAGCAGCTTGACGGCGGTAGCAGATACGCAGTATTTT. Translated: CASSLTAVADTQYF.

The gene calls are TRBV19 and TRBJ2-4, with D hard to call. This CDR3 comprises 16 residues. Trimming removed 5 bases from V and 0 bases from J, with 14 bases in between. CDR1 LNHDA and CDR2 SQIVND come from the germline V gene (reference sequence). CDR3 nucleotides: TGTGCCAGTAGTGAGTGGGCTATGGGAGCCAAAAACATTCAGTACTTC. Protein sequence: CASSEWAMGAKNIQYF.

The chain has TRBV10-1 and TRBJ2-1, with 12 bases fitting TRBD2. The CDR3 loop spans 15 amino acids. The V and J ends lost 5 bases and 7 bases, in that order; junction bases with no gene match: 6. The germline V gene has CDR1 WNHNN and CDR2 SYGVQD (reference sequence). In nucleotides, the CDR3 is TGCGCCAGCAGTCCGACTAGCGGGAGTGCAAATGAGCAGTTCTTC. Translating gives CASSPTSGSANEQFF.

This chain joins TRBV9 and TRBJ2-1; 8 bases fit TRBD2. Germline V gene data show CDR1 as SGDLS and CDR2 as YYNGEE. The CDR3 runs 15 residues. The junction had 13 bases not matched to a gene; V was cut back by 6 bases and J by 8 bases. CDR3 region: CASNPTGGVGHEQFF. The CDR3 nucleotides read TGTGCCAGCAACCCAACGGGGGGGGTTGGCCATGAGCAGTTCTTC. Combining the CDR3 with reference TRBV9 and TRBJ2-1 gives the whole variable domain DSGVTQTPKHLITATGQRVTLRCSPRSGDLSVYWYQQSLDQGLQFLIQYYNGEERAKGNILERFSAQQFPDLHSELNLSSLELGDSALYFCASNPTGGVGHEQFFGPGTRLTVL.